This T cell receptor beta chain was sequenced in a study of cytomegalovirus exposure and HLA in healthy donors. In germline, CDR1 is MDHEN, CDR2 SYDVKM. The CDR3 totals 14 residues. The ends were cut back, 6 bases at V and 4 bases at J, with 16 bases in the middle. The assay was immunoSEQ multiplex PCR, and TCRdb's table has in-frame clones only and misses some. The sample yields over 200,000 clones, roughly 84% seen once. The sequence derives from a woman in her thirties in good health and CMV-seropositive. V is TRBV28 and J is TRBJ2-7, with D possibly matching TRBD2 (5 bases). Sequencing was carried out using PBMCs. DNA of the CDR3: TGTGCCAGCAGCCCTGAGAGGGTTAGGTACGAGCAGTACTTC. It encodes CASSPERVRYEQYF.